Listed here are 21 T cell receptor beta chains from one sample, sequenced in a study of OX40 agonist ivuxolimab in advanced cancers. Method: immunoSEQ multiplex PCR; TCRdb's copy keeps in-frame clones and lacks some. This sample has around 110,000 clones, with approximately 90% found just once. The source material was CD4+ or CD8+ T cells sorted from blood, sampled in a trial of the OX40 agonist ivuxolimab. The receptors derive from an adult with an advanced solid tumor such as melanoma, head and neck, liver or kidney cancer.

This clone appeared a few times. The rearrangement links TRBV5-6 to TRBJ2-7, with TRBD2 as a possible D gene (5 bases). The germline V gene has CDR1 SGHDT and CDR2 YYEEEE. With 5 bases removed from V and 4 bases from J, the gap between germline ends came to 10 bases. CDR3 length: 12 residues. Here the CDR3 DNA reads TGTGCCAGCAGTCCCGGGGTATACGAGCAGTACTTC. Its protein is CASSPGVYEQYF.

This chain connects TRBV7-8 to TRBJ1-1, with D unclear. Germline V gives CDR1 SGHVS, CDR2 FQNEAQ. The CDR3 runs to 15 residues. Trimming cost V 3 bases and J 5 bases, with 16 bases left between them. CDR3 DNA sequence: TGTGCCAGCAGCTTGCAAGACGGGGTGTGGACTGAAGCTTTCTTT. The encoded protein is CASSLQDGVWTEAFF.

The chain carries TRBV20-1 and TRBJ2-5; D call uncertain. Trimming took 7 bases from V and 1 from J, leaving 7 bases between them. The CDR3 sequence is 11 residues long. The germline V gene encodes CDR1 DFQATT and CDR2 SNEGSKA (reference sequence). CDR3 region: CSGQTQETQYF. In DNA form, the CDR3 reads TGCAGTGGACAAACCCAAGAGACCCAGTACTTC.

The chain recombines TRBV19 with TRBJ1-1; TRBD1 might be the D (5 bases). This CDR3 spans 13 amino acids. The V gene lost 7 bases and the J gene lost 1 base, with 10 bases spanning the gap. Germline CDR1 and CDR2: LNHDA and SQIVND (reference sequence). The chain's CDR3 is CASTETGNTEAFF. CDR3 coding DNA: TGTGCCAGTACCGAAACAGGGAACACTGAAGCTTTCTTT.

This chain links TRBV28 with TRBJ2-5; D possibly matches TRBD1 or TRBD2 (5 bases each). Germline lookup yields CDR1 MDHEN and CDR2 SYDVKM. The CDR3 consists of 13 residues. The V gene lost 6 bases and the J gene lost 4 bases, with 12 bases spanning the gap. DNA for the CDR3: TGTGCCAGCAGCTCGCCGGGGCCAGAGACCCAGTACTTC. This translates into CASSSPGPETQYF.

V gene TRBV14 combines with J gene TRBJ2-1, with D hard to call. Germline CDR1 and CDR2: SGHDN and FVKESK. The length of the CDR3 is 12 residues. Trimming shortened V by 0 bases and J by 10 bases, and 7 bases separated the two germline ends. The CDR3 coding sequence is TGTGCCAGCAGCCAAGATTCCCGAGAGCAGTTCTTC. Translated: CASSQDSREQFF.

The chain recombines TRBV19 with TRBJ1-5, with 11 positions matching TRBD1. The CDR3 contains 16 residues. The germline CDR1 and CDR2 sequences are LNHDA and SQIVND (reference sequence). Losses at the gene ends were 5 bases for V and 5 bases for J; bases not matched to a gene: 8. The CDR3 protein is CASSGGTGGNYQPQHF. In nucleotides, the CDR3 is TGTGCCAGTAGTGGAGGGACAGGGGGAAACTATCAGCCCCAGCATTTT.

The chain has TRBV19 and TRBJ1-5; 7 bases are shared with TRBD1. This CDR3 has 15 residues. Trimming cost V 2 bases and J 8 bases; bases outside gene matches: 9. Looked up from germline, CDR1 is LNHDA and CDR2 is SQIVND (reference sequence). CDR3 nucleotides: TGTGCCAGTAGTATACTGGGACAGATTTATGAGCCCCAGCATTTT. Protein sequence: CASSILGQIYEPQHF.

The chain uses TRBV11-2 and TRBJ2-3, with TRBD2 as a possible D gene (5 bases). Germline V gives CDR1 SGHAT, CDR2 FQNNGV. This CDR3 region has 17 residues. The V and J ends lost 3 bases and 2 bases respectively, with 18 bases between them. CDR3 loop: CASSLIYSGRFTDTQYF. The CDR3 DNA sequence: TGTGCCAGCAGCTTGATTTACAGCGGCCGGTTCACAGATACGCAGTATTTT.

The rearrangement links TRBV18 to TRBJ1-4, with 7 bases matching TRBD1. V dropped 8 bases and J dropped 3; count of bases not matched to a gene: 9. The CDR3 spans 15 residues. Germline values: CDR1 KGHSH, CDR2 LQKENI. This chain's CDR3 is CASTGTAASNEKLFF. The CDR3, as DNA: TGTGCCAGCACCGGGACAGCTGCCTCTAATGAAAAACTGTTTTTT.

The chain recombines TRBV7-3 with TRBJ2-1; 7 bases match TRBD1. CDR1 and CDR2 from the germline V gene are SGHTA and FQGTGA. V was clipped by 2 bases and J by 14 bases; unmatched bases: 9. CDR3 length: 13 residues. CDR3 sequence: CASSLLMGQSKFF. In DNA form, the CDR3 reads TGTGCCAGCAGCTTATTGATGGGACAGTCTAAGTTCTTC.

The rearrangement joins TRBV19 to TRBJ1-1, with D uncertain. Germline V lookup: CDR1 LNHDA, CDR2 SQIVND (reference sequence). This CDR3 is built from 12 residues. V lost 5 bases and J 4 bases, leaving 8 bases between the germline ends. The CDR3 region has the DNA TGTGCCAGTAGTTACGTCGGCACTGAAGCTTTCTTT. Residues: CASSYVGTEAFF.

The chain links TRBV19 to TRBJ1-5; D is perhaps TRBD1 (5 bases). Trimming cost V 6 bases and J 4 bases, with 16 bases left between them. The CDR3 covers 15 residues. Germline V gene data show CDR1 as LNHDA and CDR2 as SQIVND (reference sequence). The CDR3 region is CASRTTRGGNQPQHF. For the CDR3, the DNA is TGTGCCAGTAGGACCACCCGGGGGGGGAATCAGCCCCAGCATTTT.

The DNA for the CDR3 is TGTGCCAGCAGCGCTTGGAGGGAGAGGTCGGAGACCCAGTACTTC. Protein: CASSAWRERSETQYF. The chain employs TRBV2 and TRBJ2-5, with a tentative D call TRBD2 (6 bases). Deletions cut 6 bases from V and 5 bases from J, with 19 bases between. The germline CDR1 and CDR2 sequences are SNHLY and FYNNEI. The CDR3 covers 15 residues.

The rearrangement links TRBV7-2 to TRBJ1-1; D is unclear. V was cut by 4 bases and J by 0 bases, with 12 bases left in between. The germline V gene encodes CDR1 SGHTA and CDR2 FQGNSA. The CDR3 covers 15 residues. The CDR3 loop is CASSSARRMNTEAFF. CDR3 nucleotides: TGTGCCAGCAGCTCCGCGAGGCGGATGAACACTGAAGCTTTCTTT. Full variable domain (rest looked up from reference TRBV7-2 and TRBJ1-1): GAGVSQSPSNKVTEKGKDVELRCDPISGHTALYWYRQSLGQGLEFLIYFQGNSAPDKSGLPSDRFSAERTGGSVSTLTIQRTQQEDSAVYLCASSSARRMNTEAFFGQGTRLTVV.

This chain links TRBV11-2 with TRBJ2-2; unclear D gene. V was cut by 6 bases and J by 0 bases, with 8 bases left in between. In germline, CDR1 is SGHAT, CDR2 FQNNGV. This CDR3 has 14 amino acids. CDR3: CASSQNANTGELFF. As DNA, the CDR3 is TGTGCCAGCAGTCAGAATGCGAACACCGGGGAGCTGTTTTTT. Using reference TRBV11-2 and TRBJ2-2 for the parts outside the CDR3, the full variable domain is EAGVAQSPRYKIIEKRQSVAFWCNPISGHATLYWYQQILGQGPKLLIQFQNNGVVDDSQLPKDRFSAERLKGVDSTLKIQPAKLEDSAVYLCASSQNANTGELFFGEGSRLTVL.

The CDR3 DNA reads as TGTGCCAGCAGCTTAAGTGGGTATGGCTACACCTTC. Protein: CASSLSGYGYTF. V is TRBV7-9 and J is TRBJ1-2, with D uncertain. Germline V CDR1 and CDR2: SEHNR, FQNEAQ (reference sequence). V dropped 2 bases and J dropped 5 bases, with 6 bases sitting between them. CDR3 size: 12 residues.

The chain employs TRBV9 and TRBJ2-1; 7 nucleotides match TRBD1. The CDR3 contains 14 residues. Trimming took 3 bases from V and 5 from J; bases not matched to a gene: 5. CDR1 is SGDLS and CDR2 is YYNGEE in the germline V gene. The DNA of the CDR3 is TGTGCCAGCAGCGACCGGGACAGTGACAATGAGCAGTTCTTC. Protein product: CASSDRDSDNEQFF.

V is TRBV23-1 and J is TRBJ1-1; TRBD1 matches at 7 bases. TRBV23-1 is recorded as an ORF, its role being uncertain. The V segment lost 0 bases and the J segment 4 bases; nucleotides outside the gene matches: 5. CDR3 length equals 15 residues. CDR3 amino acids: CASSQSTGRSTEAFF. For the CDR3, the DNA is TGCGCCAGCAGTCAATCGACAGGGAGATCCACTGAAGCTTTCTTT.

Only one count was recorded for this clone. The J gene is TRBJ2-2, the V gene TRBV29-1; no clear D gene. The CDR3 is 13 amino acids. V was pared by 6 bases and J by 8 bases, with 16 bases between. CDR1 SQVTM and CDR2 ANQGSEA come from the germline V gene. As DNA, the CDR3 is TGCAGCGTCGCCGACCGAGTTATGGGGGAGCTGTTTTTT. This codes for CSVADRVMGELFF.

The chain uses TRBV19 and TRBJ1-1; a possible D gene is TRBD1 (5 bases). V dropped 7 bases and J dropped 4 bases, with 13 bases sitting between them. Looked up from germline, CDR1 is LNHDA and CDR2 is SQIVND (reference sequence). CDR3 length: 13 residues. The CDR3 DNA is TGTGCCAGTATAGGACATCAGGGCACTGAAGCTTTCTTT. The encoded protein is CASIGHQGTEAFF.